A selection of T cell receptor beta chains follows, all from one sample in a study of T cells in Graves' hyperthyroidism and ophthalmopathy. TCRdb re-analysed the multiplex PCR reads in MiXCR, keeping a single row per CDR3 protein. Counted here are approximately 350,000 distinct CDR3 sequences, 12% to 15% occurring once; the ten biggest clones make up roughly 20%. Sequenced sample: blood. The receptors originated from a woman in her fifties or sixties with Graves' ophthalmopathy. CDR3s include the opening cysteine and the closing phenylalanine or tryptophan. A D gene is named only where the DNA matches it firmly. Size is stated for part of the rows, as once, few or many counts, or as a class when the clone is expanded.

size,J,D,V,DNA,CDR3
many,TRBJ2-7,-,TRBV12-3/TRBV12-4,TGTGCCAGCAGTCCGATGAACTACGAGCAGTACTTC,CASSPMNYEQYF
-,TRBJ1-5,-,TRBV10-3,TGTGCCATCAGTGAGTCGAATTACAGAGGGGTTCAGCCCCAGCATTTT,CAISESNYRGVQPQHF
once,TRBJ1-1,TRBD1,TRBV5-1,TGCGCCAGCAGCTTGTCCCCGCAGGGGGTGGGCACTGAAGCTTTCTTT,CASSLSPQGVGTEAFF
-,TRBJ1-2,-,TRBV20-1,TGCAGTGCTAGAGCTCGGGGGGCGGGGGGCTACACCTTC,CSARARGAGGYTF
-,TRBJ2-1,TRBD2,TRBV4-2,TGTGCCAGCAGCCAAGGCGGGATGCGGGAGGATGAGCAGTTCTTC,CASSQGGMREDEQFF
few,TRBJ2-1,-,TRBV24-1,TGTGCCACCAGTGATTTTGGCGCCTCCAACAATGAGCAGTTCTTC,CATSDFGASNNEQFF
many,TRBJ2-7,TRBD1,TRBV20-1,TGCAGTGCTCCGACCGGGACAGGTCTCTACGAGCAGTACTTC,CSAPTGTGLYEQYF
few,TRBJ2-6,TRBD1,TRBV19,TGTGCCAGTAGTATACCGACAGGGGGGACTGGGGCCAACGTCCTGACTTTC,CASSIPTGGTGANVLTF
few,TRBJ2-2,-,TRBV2,TGTGCCAGCAGGCAAGACGGGACCACGAACACCGGGGAGCTGTTTTTT,CASRQDGTTNTGELFF
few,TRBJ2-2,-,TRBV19,TGTGCCAGTAGTTCATCCCCGCGGGCCGGGGAGCTGTTTTTT,CASSSSPRAGELFF
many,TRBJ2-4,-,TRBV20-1,TGCAGTGCTAGAGATTTCGCGTCAGCCAAAAACATTCAGTACTTC,CSARDFASAKNIQYF
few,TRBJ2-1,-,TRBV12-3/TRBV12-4,TGTGCCAGCAGCTTTATGGACCATTCCTACAATGAGCAGTTCTTC,CASSFMDHSYNEQFF
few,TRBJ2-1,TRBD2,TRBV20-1,TGCAGTGCTGGGGGACTAGCGGGAGGGCCCGGAAATGAGCAGTTCTTC,CSAGGLAGGPGNEQFF
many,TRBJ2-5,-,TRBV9,TGTGCCAGCAGCGTAGGTCAGGTGTTCGGAGAGACCCAGTACTTC,CASSVGQVFGETQYF
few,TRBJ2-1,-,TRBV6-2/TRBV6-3,TGTGCCAGCAGTTCCGGGGCGGACCTCTACAATGAGCAGTTCTTC,CASSSGADLYNEQFF
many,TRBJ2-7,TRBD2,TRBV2,TGTGCCAGCAGTGAAACTAGCGGGAACCACGAGCAGTACTTC,CASSETSGNHEQYF
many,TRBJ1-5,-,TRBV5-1,TGCGCCAGCAGCTTGGCAGTGGGCCAGCCCCAGCATTTT,CASSLAVGQPQHF
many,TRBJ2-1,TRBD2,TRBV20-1,TGCAGTGCTACCAAGACTAGCGCCAGTCCGTTCAATGAGCAGTTCTTC,CSATKTSASPFNEQFF
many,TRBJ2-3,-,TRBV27,TGTGCCAGCAGTTCGTCTAGGGGCACAGATACGCAGTATTTT,CASSSSRGTDTQYF
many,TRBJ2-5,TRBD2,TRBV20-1,TGCAGTGCGTCCGGGACTAGCGAACTGGGGGAGACCCAGTACTTC,CSASGTSELGETQYF
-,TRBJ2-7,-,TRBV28,TGTGCCAGCAGTCCGACTTCGCCGGGAGTGTACGAGCAGTACTTC,CASSPTSPGVYEQYF
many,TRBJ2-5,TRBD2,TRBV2,TGTGCCAGCAGTTACCTAGCGGGGGGGGTAGGGGAGACCCAGTACTTC,CASSYLAGGVGETQYF
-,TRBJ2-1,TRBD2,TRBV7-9,TGTGCCAGCAGCCCCCGACTAGCGGGAGATGATGAGCAGTTCTTC,CASSPRLAGDDEQFF
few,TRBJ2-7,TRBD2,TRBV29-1,TGCAGCGTCGTGGCGGGGGGTGGCGGGAAATGGAACGAGCAGTACTTC,CSVVAGGGGKWNEQYF
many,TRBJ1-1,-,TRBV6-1,TGTGCCAGCAGTGCCCAGACATGGAACACTGAAGCTTTCTTT,CASSAQTWNTEAFF
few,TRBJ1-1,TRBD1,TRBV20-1,TGCAGTGCTACCGAGGACAGGGCGGCTTGGGGGGGGGCTTTCTTT,CSATEDRAAWGGAFF
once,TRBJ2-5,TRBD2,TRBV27,TGTGCCAGCAGTTACGGGAGGGGGGAGACCCAGTACTTC,CASSYGRGETQYF